Listed below are T cell receptor beta chains from one sample, sequenced in a study of beta chain features in type 1 diabetes. Using immunoSEQ multiplex PCR, the repertoire was profiled, and TCRdb retains in-frame clones only, with some absent. The table includes 640,000 or so clones, over 12% detected once. Sample: naive CD4+ T cells from blood. The receptors derive from a man in his late teens or twenties with type 1 diabetes. Both conserved end residues are part of each CDR3. D genes are given only for firm matches. Some rows mark clone size as missing; the rest say once, few, many or name a class of expanded clone.

j_call | clone_size | v_call | d_call | cdr3_aa | cdr3_nt
TRBJ2-5 | NA | TRBV9 | NA | CASSVDGKTQYF | TGTGCCAGCAGCGTCGATGGGAAGACCCAGTACTTC
TRBJ2-1 | few | TRBV29-1 | TRBD2 | CSVASGGAFEQFF | TGCAGCGTGGCTAGCGGGGGGGCATTTGAGCAGTTCTTC
TRBJ2-7 | NA | TRBV7-9 | TRBD2 | CASSLIPLAGAPEQYF | TGTGCCAGCAGCCTCATCCCCCTAGCGGGAGCGCCCGAGCAGTACTTC
TRBJ1-4 | NA | TRBV28 | NA | CASSLQYSTNEKLFF | TGTGCCAGCAGTCTCCAGTATTCAACTAATGAAAAACTGTTTTTT
TRBJ2-3 | NA | TRBV7-9 | NA | CATTSWLFPSTDTQYF | TGTGCTACGACTAGTTGGCTCTTCCCTAGCACAGATACGCAGTATTTT
TRBJ2-5 | few | TRBV28 | TRBD2 | CASSSFVVAGVLETQYF | TGTGCCAGCAGTTCCTTTGTGGTAGCGGGAGTTCTAGAGACCCAGTACTTC
TRBJ2-4 | NA | TRBV6-1 | TRBD1 | CASSDTTGGNIQYF | TGTGCCAGCAGTGACACGACAGGGGGGAACATTCAGTACTTC
TRBJ2-7 | NA | TRBV7-2 | TRBD1 | CASSPPGQSYEQYF | TGTGCCAGCAGCCCCCCGGGACAGTCATACGAGCAGTACTTC
TRBJ2-7 | NA | TRBV19 | NA | CASSRIARDEQYF | TGTGCCAGTAGTAGGATAGCGAGGGACGAGCAGTACTTC
TRBJ1-2 | few | TRBV6-6 | NA | CASSYSMGETTF | TGTGCCAGCAGTTACTCGATGGGCGAAACGACCTTC
TRBJ1-2 | few | TRBV29-1 | TRBD1 | CSVGGTVSDGYTF | TGCAGCGTCGGAGGGACAGTTTCAGATGGCTACACCTTC
TRBJ1-2 | NA | TRBV30 | TRBD1 | CAWKEWTGDGAYGYTF | TGTGCCTGGAAAGAATGGACAGGGGATGGGGCCTATGGCTACACCTTC
TRBJ2-3 | NA | TRBV11-2 | NA | CASRLDSGTDTQYF | TGTGCCAGCCGGCTCGATAGCGGCACAGATACGCAGTATTTT
TRBJ2-7 | few | TRBV5-1 | TRBD1 | CASSSRDRGHEQYF | TGCGCCAGCAGCTCCCGGGACAGGGGCCACGAGCAGTACTTC
TRBJ2-1 | NA | TRBV5-1 | TRBD1 | CASSFQGDAYNEQFF | TGCGCCAGCAGCTTCCAGGGGGATGCCTACAATGAGCAGTTCTTC
TRBJ1-5 | few | TRBV30 | NA | CAWSEGNDNQPQHF | TGTGCCTGGAGTGAGGGGAATGACAATCAGCCCCAGCATTTT
TRBJ1-1 | few | TRBV30 | NA | CAWSTMGKTEAFF | TGTGCCTGGTCGACGATGGGAAAAACTGAAGCTTTCTTT
TRBJ2-2 | NA | TRBV5-4 | TRBD2 | CASSLSRTSAGELFF | TGTGCCAGCAGCTTGTCCAGGACTAGCGCCGGGGAGCTGTTTTTT
TRBJ1-1 | few | TRBV7-9 | NA | CASSRGSNTEAFF | TGTGCCAGCAGCCGCGGTTCGAACACTGAAGCTTTCTTT
TRBJ2-7 | NA | TRBV2 | TRBD1 | CASSRDSSSYEQYF | TGTGCCAGCAGTCGGGACAGCAGCTCCTACGAGCAGTACTTC
TRBJ2-7 | few | TRBV2 | NA | CASSLDGSYEQYF | TGTGCCAGCAGTTTGGACGGTTCCTACGAGCAGTACTTC
TRBJ2-4 | few | TRBV11-2 | NA | CASSSPRENSYAKNIQYF | TGTGCCAGCAGCTCCCCCCGGGAGAACAGTTACGCCAAAAACATTCAGTACTTC
TRBJ2-7 | NA | TRBV7-2 | TRBD2 | CASSLARLAAEQYF | TGTGCCAGCAGCTTAGCGAGACTAGCGGCCGAGCAGTACTTC
TRBJ1-2 | NA | TRBV5-4 | NA | CASSFGGRAEDTF | TGTGCCAGCAGCTTTGGGGGACGAGCAGAAGACACCTTC
TRBJ1-4 | few | TRBV4-3 | NA | CASSQEGTRGEKLFF | TGCGCCAGCAGCCAAGAGGGAACGAGGGGAGAAAAACTGTTTTTT
TRBJ2-5 | NA | TRBV14 | NA | CASSPRTGPETQYF | TGTGCCAGCAGCCCCCGCACAGGCCCGGAGACCCAGTACTTC
TRBJ2-3 | few | TRBV7-2 | NA | CASSSPTDTQYF | TGTGCCAGCAGCTCCCCCACAGATACGCAGTATTTT
TRBJ1-2 | few | TRBV5-1 | TRBD1 | CASSLGQGNYGYTF | TGCGCCAGCAGCTTGGGACAGGGCAACTATGGCTACACCTTC
TRBJ2-7 | few | TRBV25-1 | TRBD1 | CASSGSGTGENEQYF | TGTGCCAGCAGCGGCTCCGGGACAGGGGAAAACGAGCAGTACTTC
TRBJ2-7 | few | TRBV6-5 | NA | CASSYSTGQTYEQYF | TGTGCCAGCAGTTACTCGACCGGGCAAACCTACGAGCAGTACTTC
TRBJ1-1 | NA | TRBV4-1 | TRBD1 | CASSRTGTGFEAFF | TGCGCCAGCAGCCGAACTGGGACAGGGTTTGAAGCTTTCTTT
TRBJ1-1 | NA | TRBV18 | TRBD1 | CASSPRTGDGTEAFF | TGTGCCAGCTCACCTCGGACAGGGGATGGGACTGAAGCTTTCTTT
TRBJ2-1 | few | TRBV6-5 | NA | CASNGRGNEQFF | TGTGCCAGCAACGGGAGAGGGAATGAGCAGTTCTTC
TRBJ1-2 | NA | TRBV7-2 | NA | CASSPWTANNYGYTF | TGTGCCAGCAGCCCGTGGACAGCAAATAACTATGGCTACACCTTC
TRBJ2-1 | few | TRBV7-2 | NA | CASSPAGSTRDEQFF | TGTGCCAGCAGTCCAGCGGGTAGCACCAGAGATGAGCAGTTCTTC
TRBJ2-2 | few | TRBV11-2 | NA | CASSLAMAANTGELFF | TGTGCCAGCAGCTTAGCGATGGCAGCCAACACCGGGGAGCTGTTTTTT
TRBJ2-3 | NA | TRBV30 | NA | CAWTPGRYTDTQYF | TGTGCCTGGACCCCCGGACGATACACAGATACGCAGTATTTT
TRBJ2-1 | once | TRBV6-5 | NA | CASTLEGEGYNEQFF | TGTGCCAGCACTCTGGAGGGGGAGGGATACAATGAGCAGTTCTTC
TRBJ2-3 | NA | TRBV30 | NA | CAWTGWQALNTDTQYF | TGTGCCTGGACGGGGTGGCAGGCTCTAAACACAGATACGCAGTATTTT
TRBJ2-1 | few | TRBV5-4 | NA | CASSLSTTGNEQFF | TGTGCCAGCAGCTTGTCGACGACGGGCAATGAGCAGTTCTTC
TRBJ2-6 | NA | TRBV7-3 | NA | CASSLRTAGANVLTF | TGTGCCAGCAGCTTAAGGACCGCTGGGGCCAACGTCCTGACTTTC
TRBJ2-7 | few | TRBV25-1 | TRBD1 | CASSAPGQSLYEQYF | TGTGCCAGCAGTGCCCCGGGACAGAGCTTGTACGAGCAGTACTTC
TRBJ1-2 | NA | TRBV11-1 | NA | CASSRDGSYGYTF | TGTGCCAGCAGCCGAGACGGGTCCTATGGCTACACCTTC
TRBJ1-1 | NA | TRBV14 | NA | CASSLPFAGTEAFF | TGTGCCAGCAGCCTACCGTTCGCGGGCACTGAAGCTTTCTTT
TRBJ1-4 | once | TRBV30 | NA | CAWSVRVLGDEKLFF | TGTGCCTGGAGTGTAAGGGTCCTAGGGGACGAAAAACTGTTTTTT
TRBJ2-7 | few | TRBV9 | NA | CASSVGSTRLNSYEQYF | TGTGCCAGCAGCGTAGGGTCGACTAGACTCAATTCCTACGAGCAGTACTTC
TRBJ2-5 | few | TRBV5-1 | TRBD2 | CASSWTSGRYETQYF | TGCGCCAGCAGTTGGACTAGCGGGAGATATGAGACCCAGTACTTC
TRBJ2-1 | NA | TRBV7-2 | NA | CASSYRIENEQFF | TGTGCCAGCAGCTACCGAATTGAGAATGAGCAGTTCTTC
TRBJ2-7 | few | TRBV5-1 | NA | CASSSRYEQYF | TGCGCCAGCAGCTCCAGATACGAGCAGTACTTC
TRBJ2-3 | NA | TRBV7-2 | TRBD1 | CASSLALDRADTQYF | TGTGCCAGCAGCTTAGCGTTGGACAGGGCAGATACGCAGTATTTT
TRBJ2-5 | few | TRBV5-1 | TRBD1 | CASSLGGQTAYQETQYF | TGCGCCAGCAGCTTGGGGGGACAGACAGCGTACCAAGAGACCCAGTACTTC
TRBJ2-3 | NA | TRBV5-4 | NA | CASSRILSAGKTGTDTQYF | TGTGCCAGCAGCCGTATACTTAGCGCGGGGAAAACGGGCACAGATACGCAGTATTTT
TRBJ2-7 | NA | TRBV6-5 | TRBD1 | CASKGRDSEQYF | TGTGCCAGCAAAGGCAGGGACAGCGAGCAGTACTTC
TRBJ2-6 | few | TRBV18 | NA | CASSPDSGANVLTF | TGTGCCAGCTCACCAGACTCTGGGGCCAACGTCCTGACTTTC
TRBJ2-3 | NA | TRBV30 | NA | CAWSFRGITDTQYF | TGTGCCTGGAGTTTCAGGGGAATCACAGATACGCAGTATTTT
TRBJ2-3 | NA | TRBV6-6 | TRBD2 | CASRFKLAGGTDTQYF | TGTGCCAGCAGATTTAAGCTAGCGGGGGGCACAGATACGCAGTATTTT
TRBJ1-5 | NA | TRBV30 | NA | CAWGPRGQLNQPQHF | TGTGCCTGGGGCCCGCGGGGGCAACTCAATCAGCCCCAGCATTTT